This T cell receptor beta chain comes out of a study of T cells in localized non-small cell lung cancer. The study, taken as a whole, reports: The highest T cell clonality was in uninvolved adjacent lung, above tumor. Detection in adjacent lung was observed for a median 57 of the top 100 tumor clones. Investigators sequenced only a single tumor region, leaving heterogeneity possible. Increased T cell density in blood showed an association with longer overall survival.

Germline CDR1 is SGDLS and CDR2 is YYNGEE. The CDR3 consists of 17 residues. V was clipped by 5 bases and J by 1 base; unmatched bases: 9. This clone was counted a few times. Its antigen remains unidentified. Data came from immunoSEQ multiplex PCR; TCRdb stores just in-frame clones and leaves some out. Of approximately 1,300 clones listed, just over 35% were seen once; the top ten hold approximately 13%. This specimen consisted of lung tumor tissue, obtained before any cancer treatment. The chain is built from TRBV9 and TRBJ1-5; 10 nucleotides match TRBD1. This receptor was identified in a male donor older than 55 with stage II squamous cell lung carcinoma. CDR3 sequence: CASSGDRGVRSNQPQHF. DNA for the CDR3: TGTGCCAGCAGTGGGGACAGGGGTGTCAGAAGCAATCAGCCCCAGCATTTT.